The 24 T cell receptor beta chains below all came from one sample that was sequenced in a study of OX40 agonist ivuxolimab in advanced cancers. The assay was immunoSEQ multiplex PCR, and TCRdb's table has in-frame clones only and misses some. The sample consists of over 55,000 clones, approximately 86% of them appearing once. The sample in question was CD4+ or CD8+ T cells sorted from blood, obtained in a trial of the OX40 agonist ivuxolimab. These receptors all come from an adult with an advanced solid tumor such as melanoma, head and neck, liver or kidney cancer.

The gene calls are TRBV19 and TRBJ2-1, with TRBD1 as a possible D gene (5 bases). Germline V CDR1 and CDR2: LNHDA, SQIVND (reference sequence). The CDR3 consists of 15 residues. Between the trimmed V and J ends, which lost 5 bases and 12 bases, there was a span of 23 bases. The CDR3 loop is CASSAVGPPGQGQFF. CDR3 DNA sequence: TGTGCCAGTAGTGCCGTCGGGCCGCCGGGCCAGGGGCAGTTCTTC.

The DNA for the CDR3 is TGTGCCAGCTCACCGTATGGGACAGGACAAGAGACCCAGTACTTC. Translation gives CASSPYGTGQETQYF. V is TRBV18 and J is TRBJ2-5; 8 bases fit TRBD1. The CDR3 spans 15 residues. J gave up 2 bases and V 3 bases, and 5 bases lay outside the gene matches. The germline CDR1 and CDR2 sequences are KGHSH and LQKENI.

This clone was seen just once. The genes are TRBV9 and TRBJ2-2; maybe TRBD2 (6 bases). CDR1 and CDR2 from the germline V gene are SGDLS and YYNGEE. V gave up 4 bases and J gave up 5 bases, with 12 bases separating them. The CDR3 is 14 residues long. CDR3 region: CASSPDSGTGELFF. The DNA of the CDR3 is TGTGCCAGCAGCCCCGACAGCGGGACCGGGGAGCTGTTTTTT. The variable domain in full, completed from reference TRBV9 and TRBJ2-2, reads DSGVTQTPKHLITATGQRVTLRCSPRSGDLSVYWYQQSLDQGLQFLIQYYNGEERAKGNILERFSAQQFPDLHSELNLSSLELGDSALYFCASSPDSGTGELFFGEGSRLTVL.

This clone was observed a handful of times. The J gene is TRBJ1-2, the V gene TRBV5-4; the D gene is possibly TRBD1 (6 bases). V was shortened by 2 bases and J by 6 bases, with 14 bases between the two germline ends. The CDR3 is 14 amino acids. In germline, CDR1 is SGHNT, CDR2 YYREEE (reference sequence). The CDR3 DNA reads as TGTGCCAGCAGCTTTTCTGCGAGGGGGGATGGCTACACCTTC. Encoded protein: CASSFSARGDGYTF.

This clone is a singleton in its sample. The rearrangement joins TRBV5-1 to TRBJ2-2; D might be TRBD1 (6 bases). V was shortened by 4 bases and J by 7 bases, with 17 bases between the two germline ends. This CDR3 has 15 amino acids. Germline-derived CDR1 and CDR2 are SGHRS and YFSETQ. The CDR3: CASSKNRDKGGELFF. The CDR3 region has the DNA TGCGCCAGCAGCAAAAACCGGGACAAAGGCGGGGAGCTGTTTTTT.

The chain combines TRBV9 with TRBJ2-2; D possibly matches TRBD1 or TRBD2 (5 bases each). Germline CDR1 reads SGDLS; CDR2 reads YYNGEE. This CDR3 region has 16 residues. V lost 4 bases and J 2 bases, leaving 15 bases between the germline ends. The DNA of the CDR3 is TGTGCCAGCAGCCCCGGGGCCGTTAGAAACACCGGGGAGCTGTTTTTT. Its translation: CASSPGAVRNTGELFF.

J is TRBJ2-2 and V is TRBV6-5; D not resolved. Germline values: CDR1 MNHEY, CDR2 SVGAGI. The CDR3 totals 12 residues. V was trimmed by 5 bases and J by 5 bases, leaving 6 bases between them. The CDR3 DNA reads as TGTGCCAGCAGTCAGTGGACCGGGGAGCTGTTTTTT. Its protein is CASSQWTGELFF.

The gene calls are TRBV6-5 and TRBJ2-1; tentatively, D is TRBD2 (6 bases). Germline V CDR1 and CDR2: MNHEY, SVGAGI. The CDR3 runs to 14 residues. V lost 0 bases and J lost 7, with 10 bases in between. CDR3 residues: CASSYSFGGNEQFF. CDR3 DNA sequence: TGTGCCAGCAGTTACTCATTCGGGGGTAATGAGCAGTTCTTC.

This sequence joins TRBV5-1 and TRBJ2-3; D is ambiguous. Between the trimmed V and J ends, which lost 1 base and 6 bases, there was a span of 9 bases. There are 13 residues in the CDR3. Germline loops: CDR1 SGHRS, CDR2 YFSETQ. CDR3 amino acids: CASSLNAEDTQYF. CDR3 DNA: TGCGCCAGCAGCTTGAACGCGGAGGATACGCAGTATTTT.

V is TRBV5-3 and J is TRBJ1-4, with D possibly being TRBD1 (6 bases). TRBV5-3 is an ORF, and what it does is uncertain. Deletions cut 2 bases from V and 5 bases from J, with 13 bases between. The CDR3 consists of 15 residues. The CDR3 DNA follows: TGTGCCAGAAGCTTCGGGGACACGTTGAATGAAAAACTGTTTTTT. Translating gives CARSFGDTLNEKLFF.

For the CDR3, the DNA is TGTGCCAGCAGTTCGGACGGAGGCGCGGGGGAAAAACTGTTTTTT. Translating it yields CASSSDGGAGEKLFF. The chain carries TRBV28 and TRBJ1-4; no clear D gene. The germline CDR1 and CDR2 sequences are MDHEN and SYDVKM. Deletions cut 4 bases from V and 8 bases from J, with 17 bases between. This CDR3 has 15 amino acids.

The rearrangement uses TRBV12-5 and TRBJ1-2; D is undetermined. Trimming shortened V by 7 bases and J by 8 bases, and 17 bases separated the two germline ends. The CDR3 covers 13 residues. Germline assignment: CDR1 LGHNT and CDR2 FRNRAP. CDR3 in DNA: TGTGCTAGTGCCCCCTCGGGGAGTAGGGGCTACACCTTC. This gives the protein CASAPSGSRGYTF.

A single count supports this clone. The V gene is TRBV11-2, the J gene TRBJ2-1; D not certain. Per the germline V gene, CDR1 is SGHAT and CDR2 is FQNNGV. Trimming shortened V by 2 bases and J by 2 bases, and 10 bases separated the two germline ends. The CDR3 runs to 15 residues. The CDR3 here is CASSLLVRAYNEQFF. The DNA for the CDR3 is TGTGCCAGCAGCTTACTTGTCCGAGCCTACAATGAGCAGTTCTTC.

This chain uses TRBV5-4 with TRBJ2-1; D possibly corresponds to TRBD1 (5 bases). Germline loops: CDR1 SGHNT, CDR2 YYREEE (reference sequence). The ends were cut back, 4 bases at V and 5 bases at J, with 13 bases in the middle. CDR3 size: 14 residues. The CDR3 sequence is CASSPRQTHNEQFF. CDR3 bases: TGTGCCAGCAGCCCTCGACAGACCCACAATGAGCAGTTCTTC.

This chain uses TRBV5-5 with TRBJ2-7, with a tentative D call TRBD1 (6 bases). The ends were cut back, 0 bases at V and 0 bases at J, with 7 bases in the middle. The CDR3 contains 14 residues. Germline lookup yields CDR1 SGHKS and CDR2 YYEKEE (reference sequence). CDR3 sequence (DNA): TGTGCCAGCAGCTTGGGACAGGACTCCTACGAGCAGTACTTC. This sequence encodes CASSLGQDSYEQYF.

V and J are TRBV4-3 and TRBJ1-2, with a possible D match to TRBD1 (5 bases). Germline assignment: CDR1 LGHNA and CDR2 YSLEER. V was pared by 2 bases and J by 0 bases, with 16 bases between. The CDR3 is made up of 17 amino acids. The CDR3 protein is CASSQWIAGTSNYGYTF. CDR3 in DNA: TGCGCCAGCAGCCAATGGATCGCCGGGACTTCTAACTATGGCTACACCTTC.

The CDR3 is CASSIGAGGPREQFF. The DNA for the CDR3 is TGTGCCAGTAGTATAGGGGCGGGAGGGCCTCGTGAGCAGTTCTTC. The rearrangement links TRBV19 to TRBJ2-1; 9 positions agree with TRBD2. Germline V gene lookup returns CDR1 LNHDA and CDR2 SQIVND (reference sequence). J was trimmed by 9 bases and V by 1 base; bases with no gene match: 7. The CDR3 runs to 15 residues.

This sequence joins TRBV28 and TRBJ2-5; 16 nucleotides match TRBD2. Germline V lookup: CDR1 MDHEN, CDR2 SYDVKM. Germline trimming cut 5 bases from V and 3 bases from J; bases unmatched to any gene: 9. CDR3 length equals 18 residues. The CDR3 region has the DNA TGTGCCAGCAGTCCTTCGGGACTAGCGGGGGGGCCTGAAGAGACCCAGTACTTC. Translation: CASSPSGLAGGPEETQYF.

This clone was picked up a small number of times. In DNA form, the CDR3 reads TGTGCCAGCGCCCCGGGCGGAGGTGACCAGCCCCAGCATTTT. As protein: CASAPGGGDQPQHF. The rearrangement links TRBV18 to TRBJ1-5; D call uncertain. Germline V gene data show CDR1 as KGHSH and CDR2 as LQKENI. The CDR3 is 14 residues long. V lost 8 bases and J lost 7, with 18 bases in between.

CDR3 loop: CASSLVSGRTYNEQFF. The CDR3 DNA follows: TGTGCCAGCAGCTTAGTAAGCGGGAGGACCTACAATGAGCAGTTCTTC. The chain joins TRBV7-2 to TRBJ2-1; TRBD2 agrees at 9 bases. The V gene end was trimmed by 1 base and the J gene end by 2 bases; junction bases not matched to a gene: 3. The CDR3 is 16 residues long. Germline CDR1 and CDR2: SGHTA and FQGNSA. The entire variable domain, with the rest obtained from reference TRBV7-2 and TRBJ2-1, is as follows: GAGVSQSPSNKVTEKGKDVELRCDPISGHTALYWYRQSLGQGLEFLIYFQGNSAPDKSGLPSDRFSAERTGGSVSTLTIQRTQQEDSAVYLCASSLVSGRTYNEQFFGPGTRLTVL.

This clone has only one observation. V and J are TRBV19 and TRBJ2-6; 9 bases agree with TRBD1. The J segment lost 2 bases and the V segment lost 9 bases, leaving 11 bases of the junction unmatched. Per the germline V gene, CDR1 is LNHDA and CDR2 is SQIVND (reference sequence). The CDR3 length is 17 residues. The CDR3 bases are TGTGCCAGCCATCCGGGACAGGGAACAGCTGGGGCCAACGTCCTGACTTTC. Protein product: CASHPGQGTAGANVLTF.

The gene calls are TRBV7-2 and TRBJ1-2, with 10 bases aligning to TRBD1. Germline CDR1 is SGHTA and CDR2 is FQGNSA. The CDR3 runs to 16 residues. V gave up 5 bases and J gave up 8 bases; unmatched junction bases: 14. In DNA, the CDR3 is TGTGCCAGCAGCCCGCGGACAGGGGGGATTGTTGAAGGCTACACCTTC. Protein product: CASSPRTGGIVEGYTF.

The chain links TRBV5-4 to TRBJ2-7, with D perhaps TRBD1 (5 bases). This CDR3 is built from 15 residues. The germline gives CDR1 SGHNT, CDR2 YYREEE (reference sequence). V was pared by 1 base and J by 0 bases, with 11 bases between. CDR3 in amino acids: CASSLQGVSSYEQYF. As DNA, the CDR3 is TGTGCCAGCAGCTTGCAGGGTGTGAGCTCCTACGAGCAGTACTTC.

The chain employs TRBV28 and TRBJ1-4; 11 positions agree with TRBD1. V lost 4 bases, J lost 4 bases, and 5 bases stayed unmatched. CDR1 MDHEN and CDR2 SYDVKM come from the germline V gene. This CDR3 spans 16 amino acids. This CDR3 reads CASSYGTGGSNEKLFF. DNA for the CDR3: TGTGCCAGCAGTTACGGGACAGGGGGGAGTAATGAAAAACTGTTTTTT.